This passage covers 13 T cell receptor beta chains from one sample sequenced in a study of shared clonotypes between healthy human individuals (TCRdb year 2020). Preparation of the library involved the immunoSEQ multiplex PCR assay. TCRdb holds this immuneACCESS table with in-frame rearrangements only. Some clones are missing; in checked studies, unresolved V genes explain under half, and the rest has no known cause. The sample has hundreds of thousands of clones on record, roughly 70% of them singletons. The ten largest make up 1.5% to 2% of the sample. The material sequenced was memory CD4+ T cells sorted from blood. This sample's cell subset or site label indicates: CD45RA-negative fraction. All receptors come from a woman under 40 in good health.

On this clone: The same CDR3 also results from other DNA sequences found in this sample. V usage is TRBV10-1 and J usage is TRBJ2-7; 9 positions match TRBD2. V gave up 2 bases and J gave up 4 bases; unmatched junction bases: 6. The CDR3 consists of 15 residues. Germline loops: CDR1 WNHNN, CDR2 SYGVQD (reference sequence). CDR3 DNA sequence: TGCGCCAGCAGTGAGGGGCTAGCGGGGATTTACGAGCAGTACTTC. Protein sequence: CASSEGLAGIYEQYF.

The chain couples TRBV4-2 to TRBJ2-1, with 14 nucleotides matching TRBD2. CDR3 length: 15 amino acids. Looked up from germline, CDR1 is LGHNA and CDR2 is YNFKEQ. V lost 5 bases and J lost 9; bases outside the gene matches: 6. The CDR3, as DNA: TGTGCCAGCAGCGCTAGACTAGCGGGAGGGGTTGAGCAGTTCTTC. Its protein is CASSARLAGGVEQFF.

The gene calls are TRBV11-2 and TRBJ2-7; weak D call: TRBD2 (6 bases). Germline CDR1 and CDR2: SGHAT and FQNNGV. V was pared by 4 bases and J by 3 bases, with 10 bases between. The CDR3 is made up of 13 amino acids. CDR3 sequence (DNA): TGTGCCAGCAGCTACACGCGGGACTACGAGCAGTACTTC. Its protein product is CASSYTRDYEQYF.

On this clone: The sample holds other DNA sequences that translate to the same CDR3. This CDR3 reads CSVRTGGNTEAFF. DNA of the CDR3: TGCAGCGTACGGACAGGGGGGAACACTGAAGCTTTCTTT. J is TRBJ1-1 and V is TRBV29-1; 10 bases fit TRBD1. CDR1 SQVTM and CDR2 ANQGSEA come from the germline V gene. Trimming removed 6 bases from V and 1 base from J; junction bases left unmatched: 2. This CDR3 region has 13 residues.

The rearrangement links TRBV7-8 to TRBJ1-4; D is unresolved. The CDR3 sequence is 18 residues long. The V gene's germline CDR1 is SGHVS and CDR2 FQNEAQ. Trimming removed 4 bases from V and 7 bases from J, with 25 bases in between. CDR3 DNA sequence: TGTGCCAGCAGCTCCCCCGGTCTGACGACTGGTGCGGGTGAAAAACTGTTTTTT. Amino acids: CASSSPGLTTGAGEKLFF. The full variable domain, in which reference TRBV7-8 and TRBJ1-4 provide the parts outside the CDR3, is GAGVSQSPRYKVAKRGQDVALRCDPISGHVSLFWYQQALGQGPEFLTYFQNEAQLDKSGLPSDRFFAERPEGSVSTLKIQRTQQEDSAVYLCASSSPGLTTGAGEKLFFGSGTQLSVL.

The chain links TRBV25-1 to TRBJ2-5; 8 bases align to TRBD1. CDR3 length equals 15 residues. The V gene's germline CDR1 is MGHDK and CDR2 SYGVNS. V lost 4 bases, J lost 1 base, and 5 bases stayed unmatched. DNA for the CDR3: TGTGCCAGCAGTGGGCCGGACAGGGCCCAAGAGACCCAGTACTTC. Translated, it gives CASSGPDRAQETQYF. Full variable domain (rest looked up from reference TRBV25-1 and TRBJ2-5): EADIYQTPRYLVIGTGKKITLECSQTMGHDKMYWYQQDPGMELHLIHYSYGVNSTEKGDLSSESTVSRIRTEHFPLTLESARPSHTSQYLCASSGPDRAQETQYFGPGTRLLVL.

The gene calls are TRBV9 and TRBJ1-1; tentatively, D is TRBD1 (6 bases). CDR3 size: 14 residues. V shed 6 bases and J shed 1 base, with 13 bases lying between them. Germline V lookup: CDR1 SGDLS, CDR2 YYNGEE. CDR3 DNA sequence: TGTGCCAGCATCCATACAGGGTGGAACACTGAAGCTTTCTTT. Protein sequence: CASIHTGWNTEAFF. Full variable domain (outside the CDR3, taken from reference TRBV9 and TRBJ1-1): DSGVTQTPKHLITATGQRVTLRCSPRSGDLSVYWYQQSLDQGLQFLIQYYNGEERAKGNILERFSAQQFPDLHSELNLSSLELGDSALYFCASIHTGWNTEAFFGQGTRLTVV.

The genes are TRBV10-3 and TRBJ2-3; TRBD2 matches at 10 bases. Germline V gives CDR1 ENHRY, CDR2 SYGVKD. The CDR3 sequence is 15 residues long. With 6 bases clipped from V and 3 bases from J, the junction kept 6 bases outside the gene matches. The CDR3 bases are TGTGCCATCAGCGGGAAGCGGGAGGGAACAGATACGCAGTATTTT. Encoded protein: CAISGKREGTDTQYF.

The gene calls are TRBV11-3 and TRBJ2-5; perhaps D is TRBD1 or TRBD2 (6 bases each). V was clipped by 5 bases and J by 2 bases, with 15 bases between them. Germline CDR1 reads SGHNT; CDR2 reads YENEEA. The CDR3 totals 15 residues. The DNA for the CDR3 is TGTGCCAGCAGCCCCCCGGGGGCGGGTCAAGAGACCCAGTACTTC. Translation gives CASSPPGAGQETQYF.

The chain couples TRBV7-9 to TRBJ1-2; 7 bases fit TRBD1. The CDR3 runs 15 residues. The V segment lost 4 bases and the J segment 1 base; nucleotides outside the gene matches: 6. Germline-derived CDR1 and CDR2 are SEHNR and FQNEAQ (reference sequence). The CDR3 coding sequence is TGTGCCAGCAGCTCGGGGGACAGAAATAACTATGGCTACACCTTC. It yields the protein CASSSGDRNNYGYTF.

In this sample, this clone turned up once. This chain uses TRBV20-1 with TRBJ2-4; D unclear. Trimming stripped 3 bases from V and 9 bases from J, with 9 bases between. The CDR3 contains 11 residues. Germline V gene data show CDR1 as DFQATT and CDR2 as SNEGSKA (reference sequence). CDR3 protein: CSASSGSIQYF. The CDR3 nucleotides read TGCAGTGCTAGCTCCGGGTCCATTCAGTACTTC.

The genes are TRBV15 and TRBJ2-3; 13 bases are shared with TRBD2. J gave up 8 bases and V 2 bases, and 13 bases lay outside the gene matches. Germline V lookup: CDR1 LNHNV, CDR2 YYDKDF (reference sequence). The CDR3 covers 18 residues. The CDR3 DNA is TGTGCCACCAGCAGAAAATCTACCACCGGGACTAGCGGGGCTACGCAGTATTTT. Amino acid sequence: CATSRKSTTGTSGATQYF.

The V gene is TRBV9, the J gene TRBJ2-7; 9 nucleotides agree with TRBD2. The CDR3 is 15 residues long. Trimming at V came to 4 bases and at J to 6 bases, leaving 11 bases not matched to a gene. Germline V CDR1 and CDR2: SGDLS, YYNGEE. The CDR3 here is CASSPRFSGSGEQYF. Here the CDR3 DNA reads TGTGCCAGCAGCCCCCGTTTTAGCGGGAGTGGCGAGCAGTACTTC.